One sample yielded the 10 T cell receptor beta chains listed below, sequenced in a study of blood T cell repertoires in COVID-19. TCRdb's copy holds only in-frame clones and misses some; the assay was immunoSEQ multiplex PCR. The table records 130,000 to 150,000 clones, about nine tenths of them present only once. Sequenced sample: peripheral blood. The receptors here all came from a man aged 50 to 59 with active or convalescent COVID-19.

The V and J genes are TRBV7-9 and TRBJ1-6; 10 bases fit TRBD1. The CDR3 consists of 14 residues. CDR1 is SEHNR and CDR2 is FQNEAQ in the germline V gene (reference sequence). V was pared by 2 bases and J by 14 bases, with 6 bases of the junction left unmatched. DNA of the CDR3: TGTGCCAGCAGCTTACAGGACAGGGGGGGATCCCTCCACTTT. Its translation is CASSLQDRGGSLHF.

This clone was detected only once. Other DNA sequences in the same sample also yield this CDR3. This chain uses TRBV19 with TRBJ2-4; 8 bases fit TRBD1. The ends lost 5 bases at V and 6 bases at J; junction bases unmatched: 3. Germline CDR1 and CDR2: LNHDA and SQIVND (reference sequence). The CDR3 totals 13 residues. The CDR3 loop reads CASSSQGGNIQYF. The CDR3, as DNA: TGTGCCAGTAGTTCACAGGGGGGAAACATTCAGTACTTC.

The V call is TRBV24-1, the J call TRBJ2-1; no clear D gene. Trimming took 5 bases from V and 7 from J, leaving 8 bases between them. The CDR3 covers 12 residues. Germline V gene sequence: CDR1 KGHDR, CDR2 SFDVKD. The CDR3 protein is CATSGLANEQFF. The CDR3 DNA follows: TGTGCCACCAGTGGCTTAGCAAATGAGCAGTTCTTC.

The rearrangement links TRBV28 to TRBJ1-1; tentatively, D is TRBD1 (5 bases). Germline-derived CDR1 and CDR2 are MDHEN and SYDVKM. The CDR3 is 12 amino acids. V lost 8 bases and J 4 bases, leaving 11 bases between the germline ends. This chain's CDR3 is CASGPRGTEAFF. CDR3 bases: TGTGCCAGCGGGCCAAGGGGCACTGAAGCTTTCTTT.

This chain joins TRBV7-3 and TRBJ2-2; 8 bases line up with TRBD2. The germline CDR1 and CDR2 sequences are SGHTA and FQGTGA. The trim removed 0 bases at V and 7 bases at J, leaving 7 bases unmatched. The CDR3 sequence is 16 residues long. This CDR3 reads CASSLTTGGPSGELFF. DNA of the CDR3: TGTGCCAGCAGCTTAACGACGGGAGGGCCCAGCGGGGAGCTGTTTTTT.

The rearrangement uses TRBV9 and TRBJ2-2, with a weak D call TRBD1 (6 bases). The V gene lost 0 bases and the J gene lost 4 bases, with 19 bases spanning the gap. Germline-derived CDR1 and CDR2 are SGDLS and YYNGEE. The CDR3 runs to 18 residues. CDR3 protein: CASSVGQATLQLTGELFF. The CDR3 DNA follows: TGTGCCAGCAGCGTAGGACAGGCGACGCTACAGCTCACCGGGGAGCTGTTTTTT.

The chain uses TRBV5-1 and TRBJ2-1; possible D gene TRBD2, 6 bases. Trimming pared 6 bases from V and 9 bases from J, leaving 19 bases between. The CDR3 is 14 residues long. The germline V gene encodes CDR1 SGHRS and CDR2 YFSETQ. This chain's CDR3 is CASTRLEDYGEQFF. The CDR3 bases are TGCGCCAGCACCCGACTAGAGGATTACGGTGAGCAGTTCTTC.

V is TRBV4-2 and J is TRBJ1-1; the match to TRBD1 covers 7 bases. Germline loops: CDR1 LGHNA, CDR2 YNFKEQ. Unmatched junction bases numbered 9, after V lost 4 bases and J lost 7 bases. The CDR3 is 14 amino acids. The CDR3 DNA sequence: TGTGCCAGCAGCCTGTCGACAGGGCGAAGTGAAGCTTTCTTT. This sequence encodes CASSLSTGRSEAFF.

The genes are TRBV2 and TRBJ1-5; 10 positions agree with TRBD1. The V gene end was trimmed by 4 bases and the J gene end by 0 bases; junction bases not matched to a gene: 9. Germline V gene lookup returns CDR1 SNHLY and CDR2 FYNNEI. The CDR3 contains 18 residues. CDR3 DNA: TGTGCCAGCAGTGGTGGGACAGGGGCCATCTATAGCAATCAGCCCCAGCATTTT. This encodes CASSGGTGAIYSNQPQHF.

This clone was picked up one time. This chain uses TRBV19 with TRBJ2-6; TRBD1 aligns across 7 bases. Looked up from germline, CDR1 is LNHDA and CDR2 is SQIVND (reference sequence). The CDR3 is made up of 17 amino acids. J gave up 0 bases and V 6 bases, and 8 bases lay outside the gene matches. CDR3 residues: CASRPDRASSGANVLTF. The CDR3 DNA sequence: TGTGCCAGTAGGCCCGACAGGGCCTCCTCTGGGGCCAACGTCCTGACTTTC. Combining the CDR3 with reference TRBV19 and TRBJ2-6 gives the whole variable domain DGGITQSPKYLFRKEGQNVTLSCEQNLNHDAMYWYRQDPGQGLRLIYYSQIVNDFQKGDIAEGYSVSREKKESFPLTVTSAQKNPTAFYLCASRPDRASSGANVLTFGAGSRLTVL.